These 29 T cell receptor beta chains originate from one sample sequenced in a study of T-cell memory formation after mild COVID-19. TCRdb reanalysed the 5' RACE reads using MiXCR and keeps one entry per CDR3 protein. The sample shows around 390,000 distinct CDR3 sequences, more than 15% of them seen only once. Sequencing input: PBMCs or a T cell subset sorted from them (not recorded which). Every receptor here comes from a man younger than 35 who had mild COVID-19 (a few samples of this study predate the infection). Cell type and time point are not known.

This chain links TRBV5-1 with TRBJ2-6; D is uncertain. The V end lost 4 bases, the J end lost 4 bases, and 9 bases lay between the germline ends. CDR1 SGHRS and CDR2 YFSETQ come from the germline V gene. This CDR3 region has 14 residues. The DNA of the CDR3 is TGCGCCAGCAGCGATCTCAGCGGGGCCAACGTCCTGACTTTC. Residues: CASSDLSGANVLTF.

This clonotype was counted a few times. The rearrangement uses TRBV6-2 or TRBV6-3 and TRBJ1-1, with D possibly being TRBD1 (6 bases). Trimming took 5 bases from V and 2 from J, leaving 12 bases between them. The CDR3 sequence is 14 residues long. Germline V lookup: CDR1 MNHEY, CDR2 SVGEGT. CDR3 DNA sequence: TGTGCCAGCAGTCCCTGGACAGCCAACACTGAAGCTTTCTTT. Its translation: CASSPWTANTEAFF.

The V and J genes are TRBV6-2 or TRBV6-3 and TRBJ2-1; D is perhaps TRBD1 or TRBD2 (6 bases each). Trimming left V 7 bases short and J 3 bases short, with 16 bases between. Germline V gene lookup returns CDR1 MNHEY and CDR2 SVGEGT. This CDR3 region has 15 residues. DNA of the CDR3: TGTGCCAGCACCTCGGGGAGGACAGTCTACAATGAGCAGTTCTTC. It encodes CASTSGRTVYNEQFF.

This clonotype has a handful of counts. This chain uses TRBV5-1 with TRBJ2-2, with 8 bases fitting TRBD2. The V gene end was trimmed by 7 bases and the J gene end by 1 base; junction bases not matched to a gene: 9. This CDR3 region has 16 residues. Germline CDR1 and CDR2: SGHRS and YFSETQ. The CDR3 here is CASSYGGARNTGELFF. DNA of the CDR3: TGCGCCAGCTCTTACGGGGGGGCCCGGAACACCGGGGAGCTGTTTTTT.

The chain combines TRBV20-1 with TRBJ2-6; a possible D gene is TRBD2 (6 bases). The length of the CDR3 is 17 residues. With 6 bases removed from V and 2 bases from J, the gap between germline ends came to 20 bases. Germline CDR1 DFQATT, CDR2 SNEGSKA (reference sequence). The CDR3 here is CSALNYGGLAGANVLTF. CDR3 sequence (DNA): TGCAGTGCGCTCAACTACGGAGGGTTGGCTGGGGCCAACGTCCTGACTTTC.

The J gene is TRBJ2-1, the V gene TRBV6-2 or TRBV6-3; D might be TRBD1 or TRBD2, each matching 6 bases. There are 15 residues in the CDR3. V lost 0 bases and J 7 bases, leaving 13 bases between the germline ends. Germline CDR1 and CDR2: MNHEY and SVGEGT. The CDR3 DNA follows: TGTGCCAGCAGTTACTCGGGGGGCCTAGGGAATGAGCAGTTCTTC. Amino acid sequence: CASSYSGGLGNEQFF.

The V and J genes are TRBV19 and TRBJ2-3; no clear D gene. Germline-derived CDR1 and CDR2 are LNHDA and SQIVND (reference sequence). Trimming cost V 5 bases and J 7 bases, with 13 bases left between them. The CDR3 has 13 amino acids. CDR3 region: CASSQPGRYTQYF. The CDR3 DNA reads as TGTGCCAGTAGTCAGCCCGGACGGTATACGCAGTATTTT.

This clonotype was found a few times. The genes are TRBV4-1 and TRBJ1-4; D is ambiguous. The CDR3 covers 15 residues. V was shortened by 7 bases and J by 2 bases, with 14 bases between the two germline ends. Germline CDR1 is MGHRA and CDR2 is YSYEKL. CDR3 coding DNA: TGCGCCAGCACCTCCAACGCCCGTACTAATGAAAAACTGTTTTTT. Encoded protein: CASTSNARTNEKLFF.

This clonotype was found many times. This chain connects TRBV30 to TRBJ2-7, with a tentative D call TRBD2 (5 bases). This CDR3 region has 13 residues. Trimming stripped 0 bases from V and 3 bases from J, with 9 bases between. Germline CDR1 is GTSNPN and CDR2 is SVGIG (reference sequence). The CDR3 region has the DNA TGTGCCTGGAGTGTACAAGGAGGCTACGAGCAGTACTTC. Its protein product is CAWSVQGGYEQYF.

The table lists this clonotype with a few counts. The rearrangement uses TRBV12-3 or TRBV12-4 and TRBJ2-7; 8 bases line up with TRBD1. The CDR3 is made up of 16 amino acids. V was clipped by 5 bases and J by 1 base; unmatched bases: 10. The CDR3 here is CASSPRTGRLSYEQYF. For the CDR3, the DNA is TGTGCCAGCAGTCCTAGGACAGGGCGATTATCCTACGAGCAGTACTTC.

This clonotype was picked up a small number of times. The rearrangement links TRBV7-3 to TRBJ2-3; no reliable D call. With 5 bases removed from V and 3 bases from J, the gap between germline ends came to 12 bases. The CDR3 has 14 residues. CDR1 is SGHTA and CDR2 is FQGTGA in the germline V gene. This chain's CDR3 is CASSLGPETDTQYF. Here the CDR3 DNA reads TGTGCCAGCAGCCTTGGACCCGAGACAGATACGCAGTATTTT.

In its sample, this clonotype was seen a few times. The CDR3 sequence is CASSVDRGVYNEQFF. The CDR3, as DNA: TGTGCCAGCAGCGTAGACAGAGGGGTCTACAATGAGCAGTTCTTC. The rearrangement uses TRBV9 and TRBJ2-1; the D call may be TRBD1 or TRBD2 (5 bases each). CDR1 SGDLS and CDR2 YYNGEE come from the germline V gene. CDR3 length: 15 residues. The ends were cut back, 0 bases at V and 3 bases at J, with 10 bases in the middle.

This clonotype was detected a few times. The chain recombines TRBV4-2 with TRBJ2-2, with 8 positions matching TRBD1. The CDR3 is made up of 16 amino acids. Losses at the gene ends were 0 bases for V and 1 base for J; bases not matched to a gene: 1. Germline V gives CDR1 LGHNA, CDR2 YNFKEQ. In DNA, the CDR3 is TGTGCCAGCAGCCAAGATGGGACAGGGAACACCGGGGAGCTGTTTTTT. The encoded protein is CASSQDGTGNTGELFF.

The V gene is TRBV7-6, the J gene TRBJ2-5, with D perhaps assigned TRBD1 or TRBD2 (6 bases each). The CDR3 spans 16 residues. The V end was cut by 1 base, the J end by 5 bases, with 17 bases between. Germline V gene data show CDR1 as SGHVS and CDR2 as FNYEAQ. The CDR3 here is CASSLEEGEDKETQYF. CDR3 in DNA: TGTGCCAGCAGCTTAGAGGAGGGGGAGGATAAGGAGACCCAGTACTTC.

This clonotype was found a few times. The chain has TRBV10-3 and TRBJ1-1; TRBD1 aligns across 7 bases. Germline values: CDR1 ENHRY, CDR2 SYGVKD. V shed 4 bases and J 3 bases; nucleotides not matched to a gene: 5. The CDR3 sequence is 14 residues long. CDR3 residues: CAISAGQTDTEAFF. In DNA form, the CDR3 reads TGTGCCATCAGTGCGGGACAGACGGACACTGAAGCTTTCTTT.

The CDR3 sequence: CASSLRTGPTGGGYTF. CDR3 DNA: TGCGCCAGCAGCTTGAGGACAGGCCCCACCGGGGGGGGCTACACCTTC. The chain carries TRBV5-1 and TRBJ1-2, with 7 bases identical to TRBD1. Germline values: CDR1 SGHRS, CDR2 YFSETQ. V trimming: 1 base; J trimming: 8 bases; junction bases outside the gene matches: 14. This CDR3 spans 16 amino acids. The full variable domain, rest sourced from reference TRBV5-1 and TRBJ1-2, is KAGVTQTPRYLIKTRGQQVTLSCSPISGHRSVSWYQQTPGQGLQFLFEYFSETQRNKGNFPGRFSGRQFSNSRSEMNVSTLELGDSALYLCASSLRTGPTGGGYTFGSGTRLTVV.

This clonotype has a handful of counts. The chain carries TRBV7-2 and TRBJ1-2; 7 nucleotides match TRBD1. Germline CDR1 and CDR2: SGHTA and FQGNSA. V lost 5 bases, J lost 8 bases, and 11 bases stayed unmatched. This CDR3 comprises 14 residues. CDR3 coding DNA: TGTGCCAGCAGCCAACCGAGGGGGCTAAGGGGCTACACCTTC. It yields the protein CASSQPRGLRGYTF.

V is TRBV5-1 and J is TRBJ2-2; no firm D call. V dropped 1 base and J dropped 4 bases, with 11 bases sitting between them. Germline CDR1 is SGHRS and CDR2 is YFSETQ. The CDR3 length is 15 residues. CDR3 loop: CASSLRAALTGELFF. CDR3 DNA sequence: TGCGCCAGCAGCTTGAGGGCAGCCCTCACCGGGGAGCTGTTTTTT.

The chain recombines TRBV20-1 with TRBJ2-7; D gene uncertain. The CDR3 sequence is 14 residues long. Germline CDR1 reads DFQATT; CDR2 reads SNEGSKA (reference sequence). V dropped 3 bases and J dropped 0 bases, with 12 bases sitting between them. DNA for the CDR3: TGCAGTGCTAGCATCGACGGCAGCTCCTACGAGCAGTACTTC. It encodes CSASIDGSSYEQYF.

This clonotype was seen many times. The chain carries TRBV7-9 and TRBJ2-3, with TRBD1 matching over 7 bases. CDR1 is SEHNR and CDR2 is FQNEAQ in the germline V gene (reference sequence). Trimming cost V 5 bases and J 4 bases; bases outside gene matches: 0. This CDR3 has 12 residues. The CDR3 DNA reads TGTGCCAGCAGCCAGGGGGCAGATACGCAGTATTTT. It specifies CASSQGADTQYF.

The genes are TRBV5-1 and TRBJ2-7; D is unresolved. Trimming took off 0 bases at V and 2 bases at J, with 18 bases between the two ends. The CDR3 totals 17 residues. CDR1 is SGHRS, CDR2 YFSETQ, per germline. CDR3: CASSLDGLGWSTYEQYF. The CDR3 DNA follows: TGCGCCAGCAGCTTGGACGGCCTTGGGTGGTCTACCTACGAGCAGTACTTC.

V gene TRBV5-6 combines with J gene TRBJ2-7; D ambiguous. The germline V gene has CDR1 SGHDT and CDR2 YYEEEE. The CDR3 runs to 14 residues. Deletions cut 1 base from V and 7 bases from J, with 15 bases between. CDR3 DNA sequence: TGTGCCAGCAGCTTGCTTTCGGGTGCGAGGGAGCAGTACTTC. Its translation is CASSLLSGAREQYF.

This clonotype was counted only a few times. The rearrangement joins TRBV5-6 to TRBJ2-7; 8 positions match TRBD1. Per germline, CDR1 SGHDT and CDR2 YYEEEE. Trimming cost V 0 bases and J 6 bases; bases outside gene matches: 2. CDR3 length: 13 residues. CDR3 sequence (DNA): TGTGCCAGCAGCTTGGTTACAGGGGGCGAGCAGTACTTC. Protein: CASSLVTGGEQYF.

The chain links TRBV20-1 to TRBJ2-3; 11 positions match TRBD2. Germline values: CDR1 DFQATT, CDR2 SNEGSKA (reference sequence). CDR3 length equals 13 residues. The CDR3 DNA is TGCGGGTTAGCGGGGGGGCAGGCAGATACGCAGTATTTT. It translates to CGLAGGQADTQYF.

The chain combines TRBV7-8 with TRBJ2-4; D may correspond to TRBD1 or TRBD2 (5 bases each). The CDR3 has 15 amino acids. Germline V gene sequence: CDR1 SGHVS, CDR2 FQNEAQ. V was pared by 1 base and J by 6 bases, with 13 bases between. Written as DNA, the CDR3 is TGTGCCAGCAGCTTAGTAACCGGGACGGTAAACATTCAGTACTTC. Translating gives CASSLVTGTVNIQYF.

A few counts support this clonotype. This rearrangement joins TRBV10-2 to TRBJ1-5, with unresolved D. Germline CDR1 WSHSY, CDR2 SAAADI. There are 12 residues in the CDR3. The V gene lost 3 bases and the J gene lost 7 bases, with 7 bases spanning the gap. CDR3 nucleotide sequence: TGCGCCAGCAGTGAAGAGAGCCAGCCCCAGCATTTT. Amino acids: CASSEESQPQHF.

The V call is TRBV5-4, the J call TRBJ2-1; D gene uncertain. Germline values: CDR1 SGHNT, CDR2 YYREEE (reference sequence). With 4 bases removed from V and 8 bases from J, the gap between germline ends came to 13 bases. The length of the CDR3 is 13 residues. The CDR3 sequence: CASSPGGVDEQFF. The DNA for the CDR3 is TGTGCCAGCAGCCCAGGTGGGGTGGATGAGCAGTTCTTC. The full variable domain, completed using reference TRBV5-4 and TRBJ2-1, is ETGVTQSPTHLIKTRGQQVTLRCSSQSGHNTVSWYQQALGQGPQFIFQYYREEENGRGNFPPRFSGLQFPNYSSELNVNALELDDSALYLCASSPGGVDEQFFGPGTRLTVL.

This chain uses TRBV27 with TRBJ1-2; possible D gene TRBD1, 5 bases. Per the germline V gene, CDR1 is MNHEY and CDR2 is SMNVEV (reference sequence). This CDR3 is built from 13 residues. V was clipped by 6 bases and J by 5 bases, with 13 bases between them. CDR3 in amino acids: CASSPRQFYGYTF. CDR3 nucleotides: TGTGCCAGCAGCCCCAGACAGTTTTATGGCTACACCTTC.

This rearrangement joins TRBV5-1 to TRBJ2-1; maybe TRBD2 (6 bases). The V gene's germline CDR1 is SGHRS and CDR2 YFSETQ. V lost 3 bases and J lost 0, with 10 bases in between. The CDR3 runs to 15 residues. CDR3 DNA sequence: TGCGCCAGCAGCTCAGGGACTGTCTCCTACAATGAGCAGTTCTTC. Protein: CASSSGTVSYNEQFF.